This T cell receptor (beta chain) was identified in a study of T-cell reconstitution after alpha-beta-depleted transplantation in children. General study findings and limits: Reportedly, alpha-beta T cells present about two months post-transplant originated from several hundred expanded clones of graft origin. The origin of high day-60 TCRbeta diversity in some patients lay in surviving recipient T cells and thymic progenitors. Diversity and T-cell counts at one year after transplant derived mostly from new T cells.

Of note for this clonotype: Its cognate antigen is unknown.

The CDR3 has 15 residues. The V end lost 5 bases, the J end lost 3 bases, and 13 bases lay between the germline ends. In germline, CDR1 is SGHAT, CDR2 FQNNGV. Unique molecular identifiers were used to barcode this TCRbeta library. TCRdb redid the calling of the PCR reads with MiXCR, one entry per CDR3 protein. Here the sample spans roughly 420,000 distinct CDR3 sequences, 15% to 20% being singletons. The rearrangement links TRBV11-2 to TRBJ2-2; D remains unclear. The clonotype was recovered from a boy less than two years old who had a stem cell transplant for Wiskott-Aldrich syndrome, so the T cells may come from the graft donor. The sequences come from PBMCs, mostly from graft donor cells, collected 360 days after TCRalphabeta/CD19-depleted stem cell transplant. The CDR3 loop is CASSPSRHDTGELFF. The CDR3 DNA is TGTGCCAGCAGCCCCTCCCGGCATGACACCGGGGAGCTGTTTTTT.